This paragraph covers one T cell receptor beta chain sequence. In the authors' methods: It was from reference gene primer amplification that nucleated cell counts were estimated. The repertoire was sequenced with immunoSEQ multiplex PCR; TCRdb's copy has only in-frame clones and lacks some. The DNA was the basis for D and trimming; V, J and clone size are from that table. Among 200,000 to 300,000 clones listed, roughly 80% were seen once. The CDR3 covers 14 residues. Germline V gives CDR1 SGHTA, CDR2 FQGNSA. The ends were cut back, 5 bases at V and 2 bases at J, with 12 bases in the middle. The sample comes from a study of blood T cell repertoires in COVID-19.

The TCR sequence derives from a woman between 65 and 79 years old with acute or convalescent COVID-19. Sequences were obtained from peripheral blood. J is TRBJ2-5 and V is TRBV7-2; D is possibly TRBD2 (6 bases). The CDR3 DNA follows: TGTGCCAGCAGCCCAGGGACTCTACAAGAGACCCAGTACTTC. Its translation: CASSPGTLQETQYF.